Listed below are T cell receptor beta chains from one sample, sequenced in a study of metastatic and nonmetastatic thyroid tumors. With MiXCR, TCRdb reprocessed the PCR reads. The data hold about 82,000 clones, with 12% observed a single time. What was sequenced was tumor tissue. These receptors were collected from a female donor with papillary thyroid cancer or a benign thyroid nodule (not recorded which). Some clones in this sample may be carry-over from other donors' samples. The CDR3 runs from the conserved cysteine through the conserved F or W. D genes are given only for firm matches. Size tells how often a clone was seen (once, few, many) or the class of an expanded clone, and some rows leave it out.

abundance: many
j_gene: TRBJ2-3
v_gene: TRBV9
d_gene: TRBD2
len: 13
CDR3nt: TGTGCCAGCAGCGACGGGAGGACAGATACGCAGTATTTT
CDR3aa: CASSDGRTDTQYF

abundance: many
j_gene: TRBJ2-2
v_gene: TRBV30
d_gene: -
len: 13
CDR3nt: TGTGCCTGGAGAAGGTTTAGGCCCGGGGAGCTGTTTTTT
CDR3aa: CAWRRFRPGELFF

abundance: many
j_gene: TRBJ2-3
v_gene: TRBV5-1
d_gene: TRBD1
len: 14
CDR3nt: TGCGCCAGCAGCTTGGGACAGGGGGCAGATACGCAGTATTTT
CDR3aa: CASSLGQGADTQYF

abundance: many
j_gene: TRBJ1-1
v_gene: TRBV20-1
d_gene: -
len: 11
CDR3nt: TGCAGTGCTAGCGTGAGTGATGAAGCTTTCTTT
CDR3aa: CSASVSDEAFF

abundance: many
j_gene: TRBJ2-1
v_gene: TRBV12-3/TRBV12-4
d_gene: -
len: 14
CDR3nt: TGTGCCAGCAGTCATAGCGGAACCTACAATGAGCAGTTCTTC
CDR3aa: CASSHSGTYNEQFF

abundance: -
j_gene: TRBJ2-7
v_gene: TRBV20-1
d_gene: -
len: 12
CDR3nt: TGCAGTGCTAGCAAGGACATGGCCGAGCAGTACTTC
CDR3aa: CSASKDMAEQYF

abundance: many
j_gene: TRBJ2-1
v_gene: TRBV11-3
d_gene: TRBD2
len: 13
CDR3nt: TGTGCCAGCAGCTTGGGGCGGGAGAATGAGCAGTTCTTC
CDR3aa: CASSLGRENEQFF

abundance: many
j_gene: TRBJ2-7
v_gene: TRBV7-9
d_gene: TRBD2
len: 14
CDR3nt: TGTGCCAGCAGCCCCTGGACTAGCCCGGGGGAGCAGTACTTC
CDR3aa: CASSPWTSPGEQYF

abundance: many
j_gene: TRBJ2-3
v_gene: TRBV5-1
d_gene: -
len: 15
CDR3nt: TGCGCCAGCAGCTTGGAGGGAGTGGGCACAGATACGCAGTATTTT
CDR3aa: CASSLEGVGTDTQYF

abundance: many
j_gene: TRBJ1-6
v_gene: TRBV5-1
d_gene: -
len: 14
CDR3nt: TGCGCCAGCAGCTTGATCGGTTTTGGTTCACCCCTCCACTTT
CDR3aa: CASSLIGFGSPLHF